What follows is one TCR beta chain and its context. The specificity of this receptor is unknown. Per-base quality was not reported, and no clone a single base away is much larger than it. The data belong to a study of OX40 agonist ivuxolimab in advanced cancers. Describing the broader study: Ivuxolimab was a fully human IgG2 agonistic monoclonal antibody targeting the costimulatory receptor OX40 (CD134). Intravenous ivuxolimab was administered to patients every 2 weeks at six dose levels: 0.01, 0.1, 0.3, 1.5, 3 and 10 mg/kg. Of the roughly 51 dose-escalation patients, hepatocellular carcinoma was present in approximately 20, melanoma in approximately 15, renal cell carcinoma in 9 and head and neck cancer in 9. A male proportion of about 79% and a mean age of 60 years, ranging from about 20 to 80, were recorded for the dose-escalation cohort. Prior anti-PD-1, anti-PD-L1 or anti-CTLA-4 therapy was permitted, and approximately 41% of dose-escalation patients had received checkpoint inhibitors. Partial responses were achieved by three dose-escalation patients, of whom one had hepatocellular carcinoma and two had cutaneous melanoma. The point of sequencing TCRbeta in the periphery was to test whether ivuxolimab changed TCR sequence diversity and drove clonal T-cell expansion. The monotherapy dose-escalation portion (N of about 47 patients) of the phase I ivuxolimab trial is reported in the paper. Study-wide findings and limitations: On average, CD8+ T cells showed more expanded clones than CD4+ T cells after ivuxolimab. Which antigens the clonally expanded peripheral T cells were specific for was not determined. Partial responders in the 0.1-3.0 mg/kg groups had among the lowest normalized peripheral clonal expansion, especially among CD8+ T cells. Low levels of normalized T-cell clonal expansion were also seen in some nonresponding patients. At doses of 0.1 to 3.0 mg/kg, clonal expansion of both CD4+ and CD8+ blood T cells was observed from baseline to week 6.

Genomic DNA was isolated from the sorted cells so that the TCRbeta CDR3 region could be sequenced. The immunoSEQ Assay was used for sequencing of TCRbeta CDR3 regions. Sourced from immuneACCESS, this table was stored by TCRdb with only in-frame sequences that have V and J called. A share of the clones is absent; for the studies checked, an unresolved V gene accounts for under half, and the remainder has no known explanation. The sample profile shows 61,000 or so clones; about 85% of them were found once. The ten largest clonotypes hold approximately 1.1% of the sample. Patients with a history of autoimmune disease or receiving systemic immunosuppression were excluded from the trial. Peripheral blood for TCR sequencing was collected from all dose cohorts at baseline, on cycle 4 day 1, and on cycle 7 day 1. The samples were taken from a phase I, first-in-human, multicenter, open-label dose-escalation trial of ivuxolimab. The trial enrolled adults with locally advanced or metastatic head and neck squamous cell, hepatocellular, melanoma or renal cell carcinoma. CD4+ and CD8+ T cells were sorted separately from peripheral blood before TCR sequencing.

The CDR3 covers 16 residues, taking in both the cysteine and the phenylalanine. The only DNA kept is the CDR3, 48 bases in frame from the first base. CDR1 and CDR2, per the germline V gene, are KGHSH and LQKENI. The germline V and J ends show losses of 1 base and 1 base respectively, and no gene match explains 1 base of the junction. The V and J segments used are TRBV18 and TRBJ1-4; 9 nucleotides in the junction match TRBD1. This TCR was sampled from an adult with an advanced solid tumor such as melanoma, head and neck, liver or kidney cancer. Material: CD4+ or CD8+ T cells sorted from blood, obtained in a trial of the OX40 agonist ivuxolimab. The CDR3 region has the sequence CASSPRQGVTNEKLFF. The sequenced DNA: TGTGCCAGCTCACCACGACAGGGGGTAACTAATGAAAAACTGTTTTTT.